The rows below give T cell receptor beta chains drawn from one sample of a study of CXCR3-negative and CXCR3-positive naive CD8 T cells. One entry per CDR3 protein, without DNA, is what TCRdb gives after re-calling the 5' RACE reads. The repertoire table contains 150,000 to 160,000 distinct CDR3 sequences. The sequenced sample was naive CXCR3+ CD8+ T cells from blood. All receptors derive from a human donor in good health. Some clones in this sample may be carry-over from other donors' samples. CDR3s include the opening cysteine and the closing phenylalanine or tryptophan. Fields, in order: J gene, V gene, CDR3 protein.

J gene: TRBJ2-1; V gene: TRBV20-1; CDR3 protein: CSARDLGNEQFF
J gene: TRBJ2-3; V gene: TRBV7-9; CDR3 protein: CASSLVDNWDTQYF
J gene: TRBJ2-7; V gene: TRBV5-5; CDR3 protein: CASSFLPSYEQYF
J gene: TRBJ1-2; V gene: TRBV12-3/TRBV12-4; CDR3 protein: CASSPRTGIPFYGYTF
J gene: TRBJ2-1; V gene: TRBV7-6; CDR3 protein: CASSLLYGQGDHNEQFF
J gene: TRBJ2-1; V gene: TRBV12-3/TRBV12-4; CDR3 protein: CASTRSGLMLGNEQFF
J gene: TRBJ2-1; V gene: TRBV10-3; CDR3 protein: CAISESKTGDSYNEQFF
J gene: TRBJ2-7; V gene: TRBV28; CDR3 protein: CASSGDRGHEQYF
J gene: TRBJ2-7; V gene: TRBV14; CDR3 protein: CASSPQAYGQGAYEQYF
J gene: TRBJ2-7; V gene: TRBV28; CDR3 protein: CASSLRGTFAGEQYF
J gene: TRBJ1-2; V gene: TRBV9; CDR3 protein: CASSPDGHPTNYGYTF
J gene: TRBJ2-1; V gene: TRBV24-1; CDR3 protein: CATSDPRWNEQFF
J gene: TRBJ2-2; V gene: TRBV6-1; CDR3 protein: CASSEEQQGYTGELFF
J gene: TRBJ2-7; V gene: TRBV11-2; CDR3 protein: CASSLHPIDLTQPLYEQYF
J gene: TRBJ2-5; V gene: TRBV5-1; CDR3 protein: CASSPDRKETQYF
J gene: TRBJ2-2; V gene: TRBV7-9; CDR3 protein: CASSPSGTNTGELFF
J gene: TRBJ2-7; V gene: TRBV7-9; CDR3 protein: CASRVTSAGFSDEQYF
J gene: TRBJ2-5; V gene: TRBV28; CDR3 protein: CASSSLFGKREETQYF
J gene: TRBJ2-2; V gene: TRBV3-1; CDR3 protein: CASSQDAVLPGELFF
J gene: TRBJ1-4; V gene: TRBV5-1; CDR3 protein: CASSLSGKSEKLFF
J gene: TRBJ2-1; V gene: TRBV4-2; CDR3 protein: CASSQEGGFNEQFF
J gene: TRBJ2-2; V gene: TRBV7-3; CDR3 protein: CASSLMAGELFF
J gene: TRBJ2-3; V gene: TRBV12-3/TRBV12-4; CDR3 protein: CASSHSRDPGDTQYF
J gene: TRBJ2-5; V gene: TRBV6-2/TRBV6-3; CDR3 protein: CASSPYRIQETQYF
J gene: TRBJ2-7; V gene: TRBV28; CDR3 protein: CASSLDGGRERYEQYF
J gene: TRBJ2-1; V gene: TRBV7-8; CDR3 protein: CANSLRGIGHNEQFF
J gene: TRBJ2-1; V gene: TRBV5-1; CDR3 protein: CASSSATSGVANEQFF
J gene: TRBJ1-1; V gene: TRBV7-9; CDR3 protein: CASSRVGQPSSRAFF
J gene: TRBJ2-7; V gene: TRBV7-9; CDR3 protein: CASSLVGQGLSYEQYF
J gene: TRBJ2-5; V gene: TRBV3-1; CDR3 protein: CASSHHNGLAGETQYF
J gene: TRBJ2-1; V gene: TRBV5-1; CDR3 protein: CASSLLSPPQTGEQFF
J gene: TRBJ2-2; V gene: TRBV5-5; CDR3 protein: CASSPTSGGHTGELFF
J gene: TRBJ2-1; V gene: TRBV6-4; CDR3 protein: CASSRGGNSYNEQFF
J gene: TRBJ1-3; V gene: TRBV5-4; CDR3 protein: CASSLVGSGNTIYF
J gene: TRBJ2-7; V gene: TRBV7-9; CDR3 protein: CASSSRGYEQYF
J gene: TRBJ1-5; V gene: TRBV6-5; CDR3 protein: CASSSGTGLEVNQPQHF
J gene: TRBJ1-1; V gene: TRBV29-1; CDR3 protein: CSVVATTTEAFF
J gene: TRBJ2-1; V gene: TRBV4-1; CDR3 protein: CASSQGVLDNEQFF
J gene: TRBJ2-1; V gene: TRBV10-3; CDR3 protein: CAISPGTNYNEQFF
J gene: TRBJ2-1; V gene: TRBV28; CDR3 protein: CASSYTLNNEQFF
J gene: TRBJ2-1; V gene: TRBV20-1; CDR3 protein: CSARRGLSSYNEQFF
J gene: TRBJ2-1; V gene: TRBV4-1; CDR3 protein: CASSRDDGGPNEQFF
J gene: TRBJ2-3; V gene: TRBV10-3; CDR3 protein: CAIAGLAIDTQYF
J gene: TRBJ2-1; V gene: TRBV7-9; CDR3 protein: CASSLFEGTNEQFF
J gene: TRBJ2-1; V gene: TRBV5-5; CDR3 protein: CASRGAYNEQFF
J gene: TRBJ1-5; V gene: TRBV19; CDR3 protein: CASSIGGGSGNQPQHF
J gene: TRBJ2-3; V gene: TRBV25-1; CDR3 protein: CASSTWGRAEGTDTQYF
J gene: TRBJ2-7; V gene: TRBV6-5; CDR3 protein: CASSYLAGGSYEQYF
J gene: TRBJ1-1; V gene: TRBV27; CDR3 protein: CASSKRGGSTEAFF
J gene: TRBJ2-2; V gene: TRBV12-3/TRBV12-4; CDR3 protein: CASSPGRGLPLTGELFF
J gene: TRBJ1-2; V gene: TRBV20-1; CDR3 protein: CSARDWTENYGYTF
J gene: TRBJ2-7; V gene: TRBV14; CDR3 protein: CASSQDAGTGRREQYF
J gene: TRBJ2-1; V gene: TRBV5-1; CDR3 protein: CAIPFFPGLGGWNEQFF